A selection of T cell receptor beta chains follows, all from one sample in a study of T-cell memory formation after mild COVID-19. TCRdb analysed the 5' RACE reads with MiXCR anew, one entry per CDR3 protein. The sample has about 150,000 distinct CDR3 sequences; 6% to 7% are singletons. What was sequenced was PBMCs or a T cell subset sorted from them (not recorded which). These receptors were taken from an adult woman who had mild COVID-19 (a few samples of this study predate the infection). Cell type and time point are not known. CDR3s include the opening cysteine and the closing phenylalanine or tryptophan. A D gene is named only where the DNA matches it firmly. The listing skips clone size in some rows; elsewhere it reads once, few, many or a size class.

>TRBV4-1|16|.|TRBJ2-7|TRBD1
CASSQSADRALYEQYF
TGCGCCAGCAGCCAGTCGGCGGACAGGGCTCTATACGAGCAGTACTTC
>TRBV5-6|16|many|TRBJ2-1|TRBD2
CASSLTSGRFVYEQFF
TGTGCCAGCAGCCTGACTAGCGGGAGGTTTGTGTATGAGCAGTTCTTC
>TRBV9|15|few|TRBJ1-5|.
CASSEGTLGNQPQHF
TGTGCCAGCAGCGAAGGGACCCTCGGCAATCAGCCCCAGCATTTT
>TRBV28|15|few|TRBJ2-2|.
CASSSGSAGTGELFF
TGTGCCAGCAGTTCCGGGAGCGCTGGCACCGGGGAGCTGTTTTTT
>TRBV6-5|14|few|TRBJ1-6|.
CASSDGLSNSPLHF
TGTGCCAGCAGCGACGGGCTAAGTAATTCACCCCTCCACTTT
>TRBV12-5|14|many|TRBJ2-2|.
CASADEFISGELFF
TGTGCTAGTGCAGACGAGTTCATCTCCGGGGAGCTGTTTTTT
>TRBV11-3|15|.|TRBJ2-1|.
CASSFGGGTYNEQFF
TGTGCCAGCAGCTTTGGTGGCGGGACCTACAATGAGCAGTTCTTC
>TRBV18|15|few|TRBJ1-2|.
CASSPPNRSNYGYTF
TGTGCCAGCTCACCACCGAACCGTTCGAACTATGGCTACACCTTC
>TRBV18|15|many|TRBJ1-1|.
CASSPQGGMNTEAFF
TGTGCCAGCTCACCACAAGGGGGGATGAACACTGAAGCTTTCTTT
>TRBV6-5|14|many|TRBJ1-2|TRBD1
CASSWTGGLSGYTF
TGTGCCAGCAGCTGGACAGGGGGCCTAAGCGGCTACACCTTC
>TRBV5-4|14|few|TRBJ2-7|TRBD2
CASRSGGPSYEQYF
TGTGCCAGCAGAAGCGGGGGACCCTCCTACGAGCAGTACTTC
>TRBV5-1|15|.|TRBJ2-3|.
CASSTGDPGGDTQYF
TGCGCCAGCAGCACCGGGGACCCTGGTGGAGATACGCAGTATTTT
>TRBV5-1|14|many|TRBJ2-7|TRBD2
CASSSSGGAYEQYF
TGCGCCAGCAGTAGTAGCGGGGGGGCTTACGAGCAGTACTTC
>TRBV27|15|few|TRBJ1-1|.
CASSFRAQADTEAFF
TGTGCCAGCAGCTTTAGAGCACAGGCGGACACTGAAGCTTTCTTT
>TRBV5-1|11|many|TRBJ2-7|.
CASSSLDEQYF
TGCGCCAGCAGCTCCTTGGACGAGCAGTACTTC
>TRBV7-6|16|many|TRBJ2-1|.
CASSLGNRASYNEQFF
TGTGCCAGCAGCTTAGGAAACAGGGCCAGCTACAATGAGCAGTTCTTC
>TRBV15|12|many|TRBJ2-7|TRBD1
CATSRDRYEQYF
TGTGCCACCAGCAGGGACAGGTACGAGCAGTACTTC
>TRBV11-2|15|many|TRBJ2-1|.
CASSSPGKSYNEQFF
TGTGCCAGCAGCTCCCCCGGGAAATCCTACAATGAGCAGTTCTTC
>TRBV7-2|14|many|TRBJ2-5|TRBD1
CASSSGTAGGTQYF
TGTGCCAGCAGCTCGGGGACAGCCGGCGGGACCCAGTACTTC
>TRBV6-1|16|many|TRBJ2-7|TRBD1
CASSLHPGTVSYEQYF
TGTGCCAGCAGCCTACACCCCGGGACAGTCTCCTACGAGCAGTACTTC
>TRBV5-6|17|.|TRBJ1-2|TRBD1
CASSRRQGEMGNYGYTF
TGTGCCAGCAGCCGCAGACAGGGGGAAATGGGGAACTATGGCTACACCTTC
>TRBV6-5|15|many|TRBJ2-7|.
CASSSPRRVSYEQYF
TGTGCCAGCAGTTCCCCTCGCCGGGTCTCCTACGAGCAGTACTTC
>TRBV4-1|15|.|TRBJ1-1|.
CASSLPRAGNTEAFF
TGCGCCAGCAGCCTGCCTAGGGCTGGGAACACTGAAGCTTTCTTT
>TRBV7-2|13|many|TRBJ2-3|.
CASSFASQDTQYF
TGTGCCAGCAGCTTCGCTAGCCAAGATACGCAGTATTTT
>TRBV29-1|10|few|TRBJ2-7|TRBD1
CSAGQGQQYF
TGCAGCGCGGGACAGGGGCAGCAGTACTTC
>TRBV20-1|14|.|TRBJ2-7|TRBD2
CSAPTSGRKYEQYF
TGCAGTGCTCCGACTAGCGGAAGGAAATACGAGCAGTACTTC
>TRBV24-1|14|few|TRBJ2-5|.
CATSDSQTQETQYF
TGTGCCACCAGTGATTCCCAAACCCAAGAGACCCAGTACTTC
>TRBV5-1|14|few|TRBJ1-2|.
CASSPRELNYGYTF
TGCGCCAGCAGCCCACGGGAGTTGAACTATGGCTACACCTTC
>TRBV30|15|.|TRBJ2-1|.
CAWSEAAFSYTEQFF
TGTGCCTGGAGTGAGGCAGCTTTTTCCTACACTGAGCAGTTCTTC